What follows are 16 T cell receptor beta chains derived from one specimen sequenced in a study of blood T cell repertoires in COVID-19. Sequenced by immunoSEQ multiplex PCR; TCRdb stores in-frame clones only, minus some. Of around 340,000 clones in the sample, approximately 83% were seen once. Specimen: PBMCs or T cells enriched from blood (not recorded which). The receptors originated from a woman in her thirties or forties with acute COVID-19.

The rearrangement joins TRBV9 to TRBJ1-3, with D possibly being TRBD1 (5 bases). CDR1 and CDR2 (germline): SGDLS, YYNGEE. The CDR3 runs 15 residues. V gave up 5 bases and J gave up 0 bases, with 12 bases separating them. CDR3 residues: CASSSMGGSGNTIYF. In DNA, the CDR3 is TGTGCCAGCAGTTCAATGGGGGGCTCTGGAAACACCATATATTTT.

The chain combines TRBV7-3 with TRBJ1-6; D might be TRBD1 (6 bases). The CDR3 is 15 amino acids. Germline values: CDR1 SGHTA, CDR2 FQGTGA. The V and J ends lost 2 bases and 9 bases respectively, with 14 bases between them. CDR3: CASSLSGQGPSPLHF. CDR3 coding DNA: TGTGCCAGCAGCTTATCTGGGCAGGGGCCTTCACCCCTCCACTTT.

This chain joins TRBV7-8 and TRBJ1-2, with D possibly TRBD1 on 6 matching bases. This CDR3 contains 15 residues. V lost 1 base and J lost 6, with 15 bases in between. CDR1 and CDR2 (germline): SGHVS, FQNEAQ. The CDR3 region is CASSLGKERGNGYTF. The CDR3 bases are TGTGCCAGCAGCTTAGGAAAGGAAAGGGGGAATGGCTACACCTTC.

The chain links TRBV10-3 to TRBJ1-5; D is perhaps TRBD1 (6 bases). The V gene lost 6 bases and the J gene lost 4 bases, with 13 bases spanning the gap. Germline values: CDR1 ENHRY, CDR2 SYGVKD. The CDR3 contains 14 residues. CDR3 coding DNA: TGTGCCATCAGCGAACAGGGTCCTAATCAGCCCCAGCATTTT. The encoded protein is CAISEQGPNQPQHF.

This chain links TRBV19 with TRBJ1-2, with 10 bases that match TRBD1. Germline V gene data show CDR1 as LNHDA and CDR2 as SQIVND (reference sequence). The CDR3 is made up of 15 amino acids. V was clipped by 5 bases and J by 6 bases; unmatched bases: 9. The CDR3, as DNA: TGTGCCAGTAGTTCCCGCAAGGGACAGGGGAATGGCTACACCTTC. Translation gives CASSSRKGQGNGYTF. The variable domain in full, completed from reference TRBV19 and TRBJ1-2, reads DGGITQSPKYLFRKEGQNVTLSCEQNLNHDAMYWYRQDPGQGLRLIYYSQIVNDFQKGDIAEGYSVSREKKESFPLTVTSAQKNPTAFYLCASSSRKGQGNGYTFGSGTRLTVV.

The gene calls are TRBV5-5 and TRBJ2-7; 9 positions match TRBD1. The trim removed 5 bases at V and 1 base at J, leaving 7 bases unmatched. Germline CDR1 reads SGHKS; CDR2 reads YYEKEE (reference sequence). The CDR3 loop spans 15 amino acids. The CDR3 DNA follows: TGTGCCAGCAGTCGGGGGACAGGGTCTTCCTACGAGCAGTACTTC. It codes for CASSRGTGSSYEQYF.

This chain uses TRBV7-3 with TRBJ2-3; 10 bases fit TRBD2. The V segment lost 2 bases and the J segment 4 bases; nucleotides outside the gene matches: 6. The CDR3 contains 16 residues. The germline CDR1 and CDR2 sequences are SGHTA and FQGTGA. The CDR3 DNA sequence: TGTGCCAGCAGCTTATGGGCTAGCGGGAGTGCAGATACGCAGTATTTT. Protein product: CASSLWASGSADTQYF.

The chain carries TRBV11-2 and TRBJ2-7, with D perhaps TRBD1 (6 bases). Germline CDR1 is SGHAT and CDR2 is FQNNGV. The CDR3 consists of 12 residues. With 5 bases removed from V and 3 bases from J, the gap between germline ends came to 8 bases. The CDR3 region is CASSKQGYEQYF. CDR3 DNA sequence: TGTGCCAGCAGCAAACAGGGCTACGAGCAGTACTTC.

This clone has just a few counts. The chain carries TRBV11-2 and TRBJ2-1, with a weak D call TRBD1 (5 bases). Trimming pared 3 bases from V and 2 bases from J, leaving 11 bases between. The length of the CDR3 is 15 residues. Per germline, CDR1 SGHAT and CDR2 FQNNGV. The CDR3 sequence: CASSLGRVTYNEQFF. CDR3 sequence (DNA): TGTGCCAGCAGCTTGGGCAGGGTAACCTACAATGAGCAGTTCTTC.

The CDR3 nucleotides are TGTGCCACCAGTCTAGCGGGAGAAGGCCGCAATGAGCAGTTCTTC. It specifies CATSLAGEGRNEQFF. The J gene is TRBJ2-1, the V gene TRBV24-1; 10 bases map to TRBD2. Losses at the gene ends were 6 bases for V and 6 bases for J; bases not matched to a gene: 7. The CDR3 extends over 15 amino acids. Germline V gene data show CDR1 as KGHDR and CDR2 as SFDVKD.

V gene TRBV5-8 combines with J gene TRBJ1-1; maybe TRBD1 (5 bases). This CDR3 region has 15 residues. CDR1 and CDR2 (germline): SGHTS, YDEGEE. V was shortened by 4 bases and J by 0 bases, with 13 bases between the two germline ends. CDR3 sequence: CASSTWTHMNTEAFF. CDR3 coding DNA: TGTGCCAGCAGCACTTGGACACATATGAACACTGAAGCTTTCTTT. Full variable domain (missing parts from reference TRBV5-8 and TRBJ1-1): EAGVTQSPTHLIKTRGQQATLRCSPISGHTSVYWYQQALGLGLQFLLWYDEGEERNRGNFPPRFSGRQFPNYSSELNVNALELEDSALYLCASSTWTHMNTEAFFGQGTRLTVV.

This clone was recorded once. The V call is TRBV27, the J call TRBJ2-7; 10 bases align to TRBD1. CDR1 and CDR2 (germline): MNHEY, SMNVEV (reference sequence). V shed 8 bases and J 4 bases; nucleotides not matched to a gene: 14. The CDR3 has 16 residues. The DNA of the CDR3 is TGTGCCAGCCAAATAGTGCCGGGACAGGGGTTATACGAGCAGTACTTC. It encodes CASQIVPGQGLYEQYF.

The V gene is TRBV19, the J gene TRBJ1-1; D unclear. CDR1 is LNHDA and CDR2 is SQIVND in the germline V gene (reference sequence). Trimming stripped 3 bases from V and 5 bases from J, with 16 bases between. The CDR3 covers 15 residues. The CDR3 sequence is CASSIPPRSPTEAFF. Here the CDR3 DNA reads TGTGCCAGTAGTATCCCCCCTCGGTCCCCGACTGAAGCTTTCTTT.

The chain combines TRBV7-2 with TRBJ2-7, with a tentative D call TRBD1 (5 bases). The V gene's germline CDR1 is SGHTA and CDR2 FQGNSA. The V end was cut by 1 base, the J end by 6 bases, with 10 bases between. The CDR3 sequence is 13 residues long. The CDR3 here is CASSLEGRGEQYF. The CDR3 DNA is TGTGCCAGCAGCTTAGAAGGTAGGGGCGAGCAGTACTTC.

V and J are TRBV27 and TRBJ2-3, with 8 bases matching TRBD2. The germline gives CDR1 MNHEY, CDR2 SMNVEV (reference sequence). The CDR3 is 15 amino acids. V lost 2 bases and J lost 3; bases outside the gene matches: 4. CDR3 nucleotides: TGTGCCAGCAGTTTACGGGAGCGGGGGACAGATACGCAGTATTTT. This gives the protein CASSLRERGTDTQYF.

V usage is TRBV9 and J usage is TRBJ2-5; TRBD1 agrees at 7 bases. Germline CDR1 SGDLS, CDR2 YYNGEE. The CDR3 is 14 amino acids. Germline trimming cut 4 bases from V and 5 bases from J; bases unmatched to any gene: 8. The CDR3 DNA follows: TGTGCCAGCAGCACGGGGACAGTCGAGGAGACCCAGTACTTC. Its protein product is CASSTGTVEETQYF.